A single sample is the source of the 24 T cell receptor beta chains below, sequenced in a study of regulatory T cells in long-lasting Graves disease. Time point specified: newly diagnosed GD, antithyroid drugs for less than 3 months. Scientists built the TCR library using RNA that was extracted from PBMCs. CDR3-region Arm-PCR and iRepertoire HTBI primers produced the TCR beta libraries. TCRdb redid the calling of the multiplex PCR reads with MiXCR, one entry per CDR3 protein. The repertoire holds 400,000 to 550,000 distinct CDR3 sequences, with around 17% as singletons. This same sample was also taken into another study, of T cells in Graves' hyperthyroidism and ophthalmopathy.

Sequencing used peripheral blood mononuclear cells (PBMCs), obtained at new diagnosis, from a patient treated with antithyroid drugs. The receptors originated from a woman younger than 30 with Graves disease.

This clonotype was found many times. The chain combines TRBV6-9 with TRBJ1-2, with D tentatively TRBD1 (6 bases). V lost 3 bases, J lost 12 bases, and 17 bases lay in between. The length of the CDR3 is 13 residues. CDR1 and CDR2 (germline): MNHGY, SVAAGI. CDR3 loop: CASSYTTGTGHTF. In nucleotides, the CDR3 is TGTGCCAGCAGTTACACCACAGGGACGGGGCACACCTTC.

This clonotype has more than one count but fewer than ten. A read error may account for a junction end that differs from germline. V gene TRBV11-1 combines with J gene TRBJ2-1, with TRBD2 identical over 11 bases. This CDR3 has 13 amino acids. From germline, CDR1 is SGHAT and CDR2 FQDESV (reference sequence). CDR3 amino acids: CASSLRLAGGPLF. In DNA form, the CDR3 reads TGTGCCAGCAGCTTAAGGCTAGCGGGAGGACCCCTCTTC.

Of note for this clonotype: A much larger clone is a single base away; this may be a read error. The chain joins TRBV11-2 to TRBJ2-3, with 13 bases that match TRBD2. This CDR3 has 15 amino acids. The V gene's germline CDR1 is SGHAT and CDR2 FQNNGV. CDR3 in DNA: TGTGCCAGCAGCTTAACTAGCGGGAGGGAAGATGCGCAGTATTTT. Translation: CASSLTSGREDAQYF.

There are a few counts of this clonotype. J is TRBJ2-1 and V is TRBV6-2 or TRBV6-3; D might be TRBD2 (5 bases). CDR1 is MNHEY, CDR2 SVGEGT, per germline. The CDR3 runs 15 residues. V lost 3 bases, J lost 7 bases, and 16 bases lay in between. This chain's CDR3 is CASSYQREGLNEQFF. The CDR3 bases are TGTGCCAGCAGTTATCAGAGGGAAGGTCTGAATGAGCAGTTCTTC.

This clonotype was detected only a few times. This rearrangement joins TRBV9 to TRBJ1-1; D remains unclear. V dropped 0 bases and J dropped 0 bases, with 9 bases sitting between them. The V gene's germline CDR1 is SGDLS and CDR2 YYNGEE. CDR3 size: 15 residues. CDR3 protein: CASSVASEMNTEAFF. CDR3 DNA sequence: TGTGCCAGCAGCGTAGCGTCGGAGATGAACACTGAAGCTTTCTTT.

The chain is built from TRBV19 and TRBJ1-5, with D hard to call. Trimming cost V 3 bases and J 1 base, with 7 bases left between them. This CDR3 is 14 amino acids long. Germline loops: CDR1 LNHDA, CDR2 SQIVND (reference sequence). The CDR3 is CASSIIGSNQPQHF. The CDR3 DNA sequence: TGTGCCAGTAGTATCATAGGGAGCAATCAGCCCCAGCATTTT.

The CDR3 DNA reads TGTGCCAGCAGCCAAGAAAAGCGACTAGCGAAGTTTTTCACAGATACGCAGTATTTT. Protein product: CASSQEKRLAKFFTDTQYF. J is TRBJ2-3 and V is TRBV3-1; TRBD2 aligns across 8 bases. Germline lookup yields CDR1 LGHDT and CDR2 YNNKEL (reference sequence). This CDR3 has 19 residues. After removal of 0 bases from V and 2 bases from J, the junction contained 13 bases not matched to a gene.

This clonotype was seen repeatedly, ten times or more. The junction shows a germline mismatch at one end, possibly a read error. V usage is TRBV3-1 and J usage is TRBJ2-5, with TRBD1 matching over 10 bases. CDR3 length: 15 residues. The germline V gene has CDR1 LGHDT and CDR2 YNNKEL (reference sequence). The CDR3 region has the DNA TGTGTCAGCAGCTCCAGACAGGGGGCAAGGGAGACCCAGTACTTC. It codes for CVSSSRQGARETQYF.

Only a few counts were recorded for this clonotype. J is TRBJ2-2 and V is TRBV19; D remains unclear. Trimming removed 5 bases at V and 1 base at J, with 8 bases between. Germline values: CDR1 LNHDA, CDR2 SQIVND (reference sequence). CDR3 length: 14 amino acids. The CDR3, as DNA: TGTGCCAGTAGTGTCAAAAAGAACACCGGGGAGCTGTTTTTT. This sequence encodes CASSVKKNTGELFF.

This clonotype was detected a few times. The V and J genes are TRBV30 and TRBJ1-1; D call uncertain. V was trimmed by 3 bases and J by 0 bases, leaving 8 bases between them. CDR3 length: 13 residues. CDR1 GTSNPN and CDR2 SVGIG come from the germline V gene (reference sequence). In DNA form, the CDR3 reads TGTGCCTGGAGAGTCTTGGTGAACACTGAAGCTTTCTTT. It encodes CAWRVLVNTEAFF.

This clonotype was counted many times. The CDR3 nucleotides read TGTGCCAGCAGTCCTCACGGGCGCGTCGAGCAGTACTTC. It encodes CASSPHGRVEQYF. The chain couples TRBV13 to TRBJ2-7, with D unresolved. Per the germline V gene, CDR1 is PRHDT and CDR2 is FYEKMQ (reference sequence). The CDR3 runs to 13 residues. Between the trimmed V and J ends, which lost 6 bases and 6 bases, there was a span of 15 bases.

V is TRBV2 and J is TRBJ2-3; TRBD2 agrees at 9 bases. With 6 bases clipped from V and 4 bases from J, the junction kept 5 bases outside the gene matches. Germline V gene sequence: CDR1 SNHLY, CDR2 FYNNEI. The CDR3 length is 14 residues. DNA of the CDR3: TGTGCCAGCAGAATAGCGGGAGTGGCAGATACGCAGTATTTT. It translates to CASRIAGVADTQYF.

The rearrangement links TRBV19 to TRBJ2-5; D possibly corresponds to TRBD2 (6 bases). CDR3 size: 14 residues. The V end was cut by 6 bases, the J end by 4 bases, with 15 bases between. Germline V gives CDR1 LNHDA, CDR2 SQIVND (reference sequence). The CDR3 DNA is TGTGCCAGTAGCCCCGGGAGAGTAGGAGAGACCCAGTACTTC. Encoded protein: CASSPGRVGETQYF.

The J gene is TRBJ1-6, the V gene TRBV12-3 or TRBV12-4; a possible D gene is TRBD1 (6 bases). This CDR3 region has 14 residues. Trimming removed 5 bases at V and 7 bases at J, with 12 bases between. In DNA form, the CDR3 reads TGTGCCAGCAGTCGGACAGCAAAAAATTCACCCCTCCACTTT. Translating it yields CASSRTAKNSPLHF.

This clonotype was seen ten or more times. The rearrangement uses TRBV11-2 and TRBJ1-4, with D maybe TRBD1 (5 bases). The CDR3 is made up of 18 amino acids. Germline V gene data show CDR1 as SGHAT and CDR2 as FQNNGV. Trimming pared 3 bases from V and 7 bases from J, leaving 24 bases between. As DNA, the CDR3 is TGTGCCAGCAGCTTGAGGTCCAGGGTTTATGTAGCAAGTGAAAAACTGTTTTTT. Its protein is CASSLRSRVYVASEKLFF.

This clonotype showed up just a few times. CDR3 sequence (DNA): TGTGCCAGCAAGGATCCGGGATACGAGCAGTACTTC. This gives the protein CASKDPGYEQYF. The chain is built from TRBV6-2 or TRBV6-3 and TRBJ2-7; D might be TRBD2 (5 bases). This CDR3 spans 12 amino acids. The V gene lost 7 bases and the J gene lost 4 bases, with 11 bases spanning the gap. Germline V gives CDR1 MNHEY, CDR2 SVGEGT.

The rearrangement links TRBV13 to TRBJ2-5; 8 bases are shared with TRBD2. V gave up 4 bases and J gave up 3 bases; unmatched junction bases: 7. Germline CDR1 and CDR2: PRHDT and FYEKMQ (reference sequence). The CDR3 totals 15 residues. DNA for the CDR3: TGTGCCAGCAGCTCCCGGGGGGGGATGAAAGAGACCCAGTACTTC. This codes for CASSSRGGMKETQYF. Full variable domain (remainder filled in from reference TRBV13 and TRBJ2-5): AAGVIQSPRHLIKEKRETATLKCYPIPRHDTVYWYQQGPGQDPQFLISFYEKMQSDKGSIPDRFSAQQFSDYHSELNMSSLELGDSALYFCASSSRGGMKETQYFGPGTRLLVL.

This clonotype was found many times. The chain combines TRBV28 with TRBJ2-5, with 8 bases identical to TRBD2. V shed 3 bases, J shed 5 bases, and the junction held 5 bases outside the gene matches. CDR1 is MDHEN and CDR2 is SYDVKM in the germline V gene. CDR3 length: 14 residues. CDR3 amino acids: CASSLLAGSETQYF. In DNA form, the CDR3 reads TGTGCCAGCAGTTTGTTAGCGGGATCGGAGACCCAGTACTTC.

In its sample, this clonotype was seen many times. The gene calls are TRBV30 and TRBJ2-5; 11 bases match TRBD2. CDR1 GTSNPN and CDR2 SVGIG come from the germline V gene (reference sequence). With V trimmed by 8 bases and J by 4 bases, 6 bases remained unmatched. There are 13 residues in the CDR3. The DNA for the CDR3 is TGTGCCGGATCGGGACTAGCGGCAGAGACCCAGTACTTC. Its protein is CAGSGLAAETQYF.

The chain has TRBV24-1 and TRBJ2-7; TRBD2 matches 11 bases. The CDR3 contains 14 residues. V dropped 6 bases and J dropped 5; count of bases not matched to a gene: 5. Per germline, CDR1 KGHDR and CDR2 SFDVKD. The chain's CDR3 is CATSPGLAAHEQYF. As DNA, the CDR3 is TGTGCCACCAGTCCGGGACTAGCGGCACACGAGCAGTACTTC.

This chain uses TRBV7-3 with TRBJ2-1; D is unclear. Germline loops: CDR1 SGHTA, CDR2 FQGTGA. V was shortened by 1 base and J by 7 bases, with 11 bases between the two germline ends. CDR3 length equals 14 residues. The CDR3 DNA follows: TGTGCCAGCAGCTTAAAGGCCAGCCCTAATGAGCAGTTCTTC. Amino acid sequence: CASSLKASPNEQFF.

Remarks on this clonotype: With only one base between it and a far larger clone, this is likely a read error. J is TRBJ2-3 and V is TRBV5-5; 13 positions agree with TRBD2. CDR3 length: 14 residues. Germline trimming cut 4 bases from V and 8 bases from J; bases unmatched to any gene: 4. The germline V gene encodes CDR1 SGHKS and CDR2 YYEKEE (reference sequence). CDR3 protein: CASSGLAGVATQYF. The CDR3 DNA sequence: TGTGCCAGCAGCGGACTAGCGGGAGTGGCTACGCAGTATTTT.

This clonotype was found many times. The V and J genes are TRBV20-1 and TRBJ2-1, with 16 bases identical to TRBD2. The CDR3 consists of 17 residues. In germline, CDR1 is DFQATT, CDR2 SNEGSKA (reference sequence). Trimming cost V 8 bases and J 8 bases; bases outside gene matches: 15. The CDR3 here is CSSGTSGRGGVLHEQFF. The CDR3 region has the DNA TGCAGTTCCGGGACTAGCGGGAGGGGGGGTGTCTTACATGAGCAGTTCTTC.

This clonotype was observed many times. CDR3 loop: CASSARQAYEQYF. Written as DNA, the CDR3 is TGTGCCAGCAGCGCCCGACAGGCCTACGAGCAGTACTTC. This rearrangement joins TRBV7-9 to TRBJ2-7; TRBD1 might be the D (6 bases). V dropped 5 bases and J dropped 2 bases, with 10 bases sitting between them. This CDR3 is 13 amino acids long. From germline, CDR1 is SEHNR and CDR2 FQNEAQ (reference sequence).